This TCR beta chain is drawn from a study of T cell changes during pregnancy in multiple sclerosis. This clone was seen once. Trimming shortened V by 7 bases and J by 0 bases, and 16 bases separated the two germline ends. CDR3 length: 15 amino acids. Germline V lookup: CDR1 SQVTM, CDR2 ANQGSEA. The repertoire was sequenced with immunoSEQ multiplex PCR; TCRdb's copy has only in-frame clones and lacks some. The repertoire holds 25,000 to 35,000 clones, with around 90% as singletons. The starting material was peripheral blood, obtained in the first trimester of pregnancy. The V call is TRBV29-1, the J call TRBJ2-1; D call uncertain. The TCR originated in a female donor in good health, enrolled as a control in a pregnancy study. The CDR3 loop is CSGLDTASSYNEQFF. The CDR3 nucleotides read TGCAGCGGCCTTGACACCGCAAGCTCCTACAATGAGCAGTTCTTC.